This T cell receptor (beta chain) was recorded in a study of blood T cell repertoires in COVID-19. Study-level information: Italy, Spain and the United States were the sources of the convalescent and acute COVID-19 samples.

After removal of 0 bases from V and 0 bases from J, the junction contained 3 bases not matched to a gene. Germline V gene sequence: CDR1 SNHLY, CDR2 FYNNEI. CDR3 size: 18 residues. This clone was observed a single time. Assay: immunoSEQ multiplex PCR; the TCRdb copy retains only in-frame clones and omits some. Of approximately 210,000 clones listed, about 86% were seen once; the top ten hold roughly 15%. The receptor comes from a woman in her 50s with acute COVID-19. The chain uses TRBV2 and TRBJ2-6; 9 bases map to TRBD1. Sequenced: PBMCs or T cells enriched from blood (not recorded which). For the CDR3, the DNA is TGTGCCAGCAGTGAAGCGGGACAGGGACACTCTGGGGCCAACGTCCTGACTTTC. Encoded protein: CASSEAGQGHSGANVLTF.